This T cell receptor beta chain was retrieved from a study of shared clonotypes between healthy human individuals. Study-wide points: Estimated richness was generally greater in naive than memory subsets.

J lost 3 bases, V lost 2 bases, and 12 bases had no gene match. CDR3 length: 17 residues. Per germline, CDR1 SGHDT and CDR2 YYEEEE. Method: immunoSEQ multiplex PCR; TCRdb's copy keeps in-frame clones and lacks some. The sample contains 1 million to 1.2 million clones, roughly 80% of which appear only once. On this clone: Its antigen remains unknown.

This TCR was recovered from a man between 18 and 35 years old in good health. Some clones in this sample may be carry-over from other donors' samples. What was sequenced was memory CD4+ T cells from PBMCs. Stated subset: CD45RA-negative fraction. The rearrangement links TRBV5-6 to TRBJ2-7; 9 bases line up with TRBD1. The CDR3 sequence: CASSFRTGAHSDYEQYF. In DNA, the CDR3 is TGTGCCAGCAGCTTTCGGACAGGGGCGCACAGTGACTACGAGCAGTACTTC. The full variable domain, with the rest looked up from reference TRBV5-6 and TRBJ2-7, is DAGVTQSPTHLIKTRGQQVTLRCSPKSGHDTVSWYQQALGQGPQFIFQYYEEEERQRGNFPDRFSGHQFPNYSSELNVNALLLGDSALYLCASSFRTGAHSDYEQYFGPGTRLTVT.